The sequence of this T cell receptor beta chain was determined in a study of T cell changes during pregnancy in multiple sclerosis. Only in-frame clones appear in the TCRdb table, and some are missing; sequencing was by immunoSEQ multiplex PCR. The sample comprises some 100,000 clones, around 94% of which are singletons, and approximately 1.2% rests with the top ten. The CDR3 runs 14 residues. CDR1 is SGDLS, CDR2 YYNGEE, per germline. The J segment lost 6 bases and the V segment lost 0 bases, leaving 1 base of the junction unmatched. The chain joins TRBV9 to TRBJ2-2; TRBD1 aligns across 8 bases. Source: peripheral blood, taken in the second trimester of pregnancy. This receptor was identified in a female donor with multiple sclerosis, enrolled in a pregnancy study. CDR3 amino acids: CASSVVQGAGELFF. The CDR3 DNA reads as TGTGCCAGCAGCGTAGTACAGGGGGCCGGGGAGCTGTTTTTT. The full variable domain, rest sourced from reference TRBV9 and TRBJ2-2, is DSGVTQTPKHLITATGQRVTLRCSPRSGDLSVYWYQQSLDQGLQFLIQYYNGEERAKGNILERFSAQQFPDLHSELNLSSLELGDSALYFCASSVVQGAGELFFGEGSRLTVL.